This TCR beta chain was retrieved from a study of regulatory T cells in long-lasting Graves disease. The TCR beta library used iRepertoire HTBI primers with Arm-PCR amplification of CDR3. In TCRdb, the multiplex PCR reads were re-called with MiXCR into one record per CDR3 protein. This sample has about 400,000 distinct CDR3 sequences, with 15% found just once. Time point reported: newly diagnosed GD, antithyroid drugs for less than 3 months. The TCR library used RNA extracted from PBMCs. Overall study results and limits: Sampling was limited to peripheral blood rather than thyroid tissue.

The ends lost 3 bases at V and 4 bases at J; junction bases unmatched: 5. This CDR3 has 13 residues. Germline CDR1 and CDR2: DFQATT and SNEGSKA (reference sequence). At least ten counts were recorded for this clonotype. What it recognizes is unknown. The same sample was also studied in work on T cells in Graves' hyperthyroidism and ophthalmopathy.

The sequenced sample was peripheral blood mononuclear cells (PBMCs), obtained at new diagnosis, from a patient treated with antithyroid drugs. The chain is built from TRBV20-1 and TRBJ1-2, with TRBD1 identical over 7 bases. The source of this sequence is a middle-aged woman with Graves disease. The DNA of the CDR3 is TGCAGTGCTAGGGCAGGGGGTGGCTATGGCTACACCTTC. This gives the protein CSARAGGGYGYTF.